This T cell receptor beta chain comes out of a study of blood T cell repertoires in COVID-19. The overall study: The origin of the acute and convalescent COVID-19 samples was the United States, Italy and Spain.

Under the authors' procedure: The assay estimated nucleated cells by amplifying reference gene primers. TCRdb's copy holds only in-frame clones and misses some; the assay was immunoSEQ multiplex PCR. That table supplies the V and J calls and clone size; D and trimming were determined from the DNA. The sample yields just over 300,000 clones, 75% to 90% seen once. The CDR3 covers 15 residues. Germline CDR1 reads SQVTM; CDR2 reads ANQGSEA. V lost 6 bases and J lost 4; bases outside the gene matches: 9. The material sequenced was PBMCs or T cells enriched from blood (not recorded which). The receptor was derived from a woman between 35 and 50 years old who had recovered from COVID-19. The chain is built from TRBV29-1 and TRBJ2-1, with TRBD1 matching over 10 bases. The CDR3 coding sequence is TGCAGCGTGTCCCCGGGACAGGGGATTTACAATGAGCAGTTCTTC. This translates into CSVSPGQGIYNEQFF.